Below are 20 T cell receptor beta chains sequenced from a single sample in a study of blood T cell repertoires in COVID-19. The assay was immunoSEQ multiplex PCR, and TCRdb's table has in-frame clones only and misses some. The sample records hundreds of thousands of clones, around 89% being singletons. The sequenced material came from PBMCs or T cells enriched from blood (not recorded which). The receptor set was obtained from a man under 40 who had recovered from COVID-19.

The chain combines TRBV25-1 with TRBJ1-1, with TRBD1 matching over 10 bases. V was clipped by 4 bases and J by 2 bases; unmatched bases: 1. Per the germline V gene, CDR1 is MGHDK and CDR2 is SYGVNS. This CDR3 spans 14 amino acids. The CDR3 DNA is TGTGCCAGCAGTGCGACAGGGGGCAACACTGAAGCTTTCTTT. This encodes CASSATGGNTEAFF.

The gene calls are TRBV6-5 and TRBJ2-7; D is perhaps TRBD2 (6 bases). The germline CDR1 and CDR2 sequences are MNHEY and SVGAGI. This CDR3 spans 15 amino acids. Between the trimmed V and J ends, which lost 2 bases and 0 bases, there was a span of 11 bases. The CDR3 sequence: CASSYGGTFSYEQYF. The CDR3 bases are TGTGCCAGCAGTTACGGCGGGACCTTCTCCTACGAGCAGTACTTC.

The genes are TRBV2 and TRBJ1-2, with D perhaps TRBD1 (5 bases). CDR3 length: 13 amino acids. The V end lost 7 bases, the J end lost 5 bases, and 14 bases lay between the germline ends. Germline lookup yields CDR1 SNHLY and CDR2 FYNNEI. The CDR3 region is CASIGAGTYGYTF. The CDR3 DNA is TGTGCCAGCATTGGGGCGGGAACTTATGGCTACACCTTC.

V gene TRBV19 combines with J gene TRBJ2-7; 8 bases map to TRBD2. CDR3 size: 14 residues. The junction had 7 bases not matched to a gene; V was cut back by 4 bases and J by 5 bases. From germline, CDR1 is LNHDA and CDR2 SQIVND (reference sequence). The CDR3 nucleotides are TGTGCCAGTAGTACCCCCGGGACTAGTGACGAGCAGTACTTC. As protein: CASSTPGTSDEQYF.

This clone was observed a single time. The chain couples TRBV15 to TRBJ1-4, with a weak D call TRBD1 (5 bases). This CDR3 spans 14 amino acids. Deletions cut 4 bases from V and 7 bases from J, with 13 bases between. The germline CDR1 and CDR2 sequences are LNHNV and YYDKDF (reference sequence). CDR3 loop: CATSITGVGEKLFF. The CDR3 nucleotides read TGTGCCACCAGCATAACAGGAGTGGGTGAAAAACTGTTTTTT.

V and J are TRBV7-2 and TRBJ2-7; D is unclear. This CDR3 region has 15 residues. Germline CDR1 and CDR2: SGHTA and FQGNSA. V was cut by 1 base and J by 7 bases, with 17 bases left in between. In DNA, the CDR3 is TGTGCCAGCAGCTTAGACGCGATAATTACGGTAGAGCAGTACTTC. Translated, it gives CASSLDAIITVEQYF.

V usage is TRBV4-1 and J usage is TRBJ2-2; 9 nucleotides match TRBD2. With 2 bases clipped from V and 9 bases from J, the junction kept 4 bases outside the gene matches. From germline, CDR1 is MGHRA and CDR2 YSYEKL. This CDR3 has 14 residues. The CDR3 spells CASSQPGLARELFF. The CDR3 DNA follows: TGCGCCAGCAGCCAACCGGGACTAGCCCGGGAGCTGTTTTTT.

The gene calls are TRBV29-1 and TRBJ2-1; D remains unclear. The CDR3 contains 12 residues. The ends were cut back, 4 bases at V and 9 bases at J, with 13 bases in the middle. Germline V gives CDR1 SQVTM, CDR2 ANQGSEA. CDR3 bases: TGCAGCGTTGGTTTTGATCTGGCTGAGCAGTTCTTC. This encodes CSVGFDLAEQFF.

The genes are TRBV15 and TRBJ1-4; the D gene is possibly TRBD1 (5 bases). CDR3 length: 15 amino acids. The germline V gene has CDR1 LNHNV and CDR2 YYDKDF (reference sequence). Trimming shortened V by 5 bases and J by 8 bases, and 18 bases separated the two germline ends. The CDR3: CATSGGIGVGEKLFF. The CDR3 DNA is TGTGCCACCAGCGGGGGGATCGGAGTTGGAGAAAAACTGTTTTTT. The variable domain in full, with the rest retrieved from reference TRBV15 and TRBJ1-4, is DAMVIQNPRYQVTQFGKPVTLSCSQTLNHNVMYWYQQKSSQAPKLLFHYYDKDFNNEADTPDNFQSRRPNTSFCFLDIRSPGLGDTAMYLCATSGGIGVGEKLFFGSGTQLSVL.

The CDR3 region is CAWSRGTGGNTGELFF. As DNA, the CDR3 is TGTGCCTGGAGTAGAGGGACAGGGGGAAACACCGGGGAGCTGTTTTTT. The chain uses TRBV30 and TRBJ2-2; 11 nucleotides match TRBD1. J gave up 2 bases and V 2 bases, and 4 bases lay outside the gene matches. The CDR3 spans 16 residues. Looked up from germline, CDR1 is GTSNPN and CDR2 is SVGIG (reference sequence). Supplemented by reference TRBV30 and TRBJ2-2, the full variable domain reads SQTIHQWPATLVQPVGSPLSLECTVEGTSNPNLYWYRQAAGRGLQLLFYSVGIGQISSEVPQNLSASRPQDRQFILSSKKLLLSDSGFYLCAWSRGTGGNTGELFFGEGSRLTVL.

The V and J genes are TRBV2 and TRBJ2-1, with 7 bases that match TRBD2. The CDR3 spans 14 residues. Germline V lookup: CDR1 SNHLY, CDR2 FYNNEI. Losses at the gene ends were 1 base for V and 8 bases for J; bases not matched to a gene: 5. The CDR3 loop is CASSEEGRGYEQFF. CDR3 nucleotide sequence: TGTGCCAGCAGTGAAGAAGGGAGGGGATATGAGCAGTTCTTC.

The chain carries TRBV3-1 (or the pseudogene TRBV3-2) and TRBJ2-7, with D unclear. Germline CDR1 is LGHDT and CDR2 is YNNKEL (reference sequence). This CDR3 has 15 residues. Trimming took 1 base from V and 2 from J, leaving 12 bases between them. Here the CDR3 reads CASSQGLQVTYEQYF. In nucleotides, the CDR3 is TGTGCCAGCAGCCAAGGGCTGCAGGTGACCTACGAGCAGTACTTC.

This clone is a singleton in its sample. The genes are TRBV6-5 and TRBJ2-5; 11 positions match TRBD2. Germline V lookup: CDR1 MNHEY, CDR2 SVGAGI. This CDR3 is 16 amino acids long. The trim removed 0 bases at V and 3 bases at J, leaving 3 bases unmatched. In nucleotides, the CDR3 is TGTGCCAGCAGTTACTCCGCGACTAGCGGGGAAGAGACCCAGTACTTC. The encoded protein is CASSYSATSGEETQYF.

The chain joins TRBV28 to TRBJ1-1, with D tentatively TRBD1 (6 bases). Looked up from germline, CDR1 is MDHEN and CDR2 is SYDVKM. With 4 bases removed from V and 12 bases from J, the gap between germline ends came to 18 bases. The CDR3 is 13 amino acids. The CDR3 DNA is TGTGCCAGCAGTTACTCAAGGGGGGGATCAACTTTCTTT. It yields the protein CASSYSRGGSTFF.

This chain joins TRBV19 and TRBJ2-7, with a weak D call TRBD1 (6 bases). Germline V gene sequence: CDR1 LNHDA, CDR2 SQIVND (reference sequence). The germline V and J ends were trimmed by 1 base and 3 bases, with 10 bases remaining between them. The CDR3 covers 14 residues. The CDR3 DNA reads as TGTGCCAGTAGTATAGCCAGGGGACACTACGAGCAGTACTTC. Translation gives CASSIARGHYEQYF.

This clone occurred a few times. The chain combines TRBV4-3 with TRBJ2-3, with D perhaps TRBD2 (5 bases). Between the trimmed V and J ends, which lost 1 base and 0 bases, there was a span of 11 bases. Per germline, CDR1 LGHNA and CDR2 YSLEER. The CDR3 length is 16 residues. The CDR3 sequence is CASSQAPPGSTDTQYF. The CDR3 nucleotides are TGCGCCAGCAGCCAAGCCCCCCCGGGAAGCACAGATACGCAGTATTTT.

This clone has only one observation. V usage is TRBV7-6 and J usage is TRBJ2-1, with 10 bases that match TRBD2. The CDR3 is 16 amino acids. J lost 6 bases, V lost 3 bases, and 8 bases had no gene match. Germline CDR1 reads SGHVS; CDR2 reads FNYEAQ. The CDR3, as DNA: TGTGCCAGCAGCTTCGTTAAGGGACTAGCGTTCAATGAGCAGTTCTTC. Translation: CASSFVKGLAFNEQFF.

The chain joins TRBV23-1 to TRBJ1-4; D is unclear. TRBV23-1 is flagged as an ORF with uncertain function. The length of the CDR3 is 10 residues. The V end was cut by 8 bases, the J end by 9 bases, with 7 bases between. This CDR3 reads CASQKKKLFF. CDR3 nucleotide sequence: TGCGCCAGCCAGAAAAAAAAACTGTTTTTT.

The chain has TRBV2 and TRBJ1-4, with 11 bases aligning to TRBD1. The V and J ends lost 6 bases and 0 bases, in that order; junction bases with no gene match: 3. From germline, CDR1 is SNHLY and CDR2 FYNNEI. The CDR3 consists of 16 residues. The CDR3: CASRGQGEATNEKLFF. CDR3 nucleotide sequence: TGTGCCAGCAGGGGACAGGGGGAGGCAACTAATGAAAAACTGTTTTTT.

The chain couples TRBV18 to TRBJ2-7; TRBD1 agrees at 9 bases. Germline CDR1 is KGHSH and CDR2 is LQKENI. The J segment lost 5 bases and the V segment lost 2 bases, leaving 13 bases of the junction unmatched. This CDR3 has 17 residues. CDR3 region: CASSPNLVRDRVHEQYF. The CDR3 DNA reads as TGTGCCAGCTCACCAAATCTGGTCCGGGACAGGGTCCACGAGCAGTACTTC.